The 29 T cell receptor beta chains in this list originate from one sample, sequenced in a study of response to subunit inactivated influenza vaccine (dated by TCRdb to the late 2010s). Library method: RT-PCR. The sequencing machine was an Illumina HiSeq 2500. The public reads were quality trimmed at Q25 with fastp and then assembled into clones with MiXCR by TCRdb, keeping productive beta chains. Identical CDR3 proteins give one entry, which carries the most common genes and DNA. Here the sample has about 540,000 distinct CDR3 sequences; approximately 20% occur a single time. The ten largest make up 2.8% of the sample. In addition, the sample was reused for a study of T cells expressing NK-cell markers. Looking at the second paper: TCR beta cDNA libraries were made by 5'RACE template switching that added a universal primer site and unique molecular identifiers.

Sequences were derived from CD4+ T cells sorted from PBMCs, sampled 11 to 12 days after vaccination. Every receptor here comes from a man in his forties or fifties who received an inactivated influenza vaccine. Donor details come from another sample of the same person, matched by shared clones.

This clonotype was counted only a few times. The chain employs TRBV6-2 or TRBV6-3 and TRBJ2-2; D is possibly TRBD1 (6 bases). The germline CDR1 and CDR2 sequences are MNHEY and SVGEGT. The CDR3 runs 18 residues. Trimming removed 2 bases at V and 4 bases at J, with 20 bases between. The CDR3 DNA follows: TGTGCCAGCAGTTACATTGGGACACTTGTTCAGGGCACCGGGGAGCTGTTTTTT. It translates to CASSYIGTLVQGTGELFF.

This clonotype has a handful of counts. V is TRBV29-1 and J is TRBJ2-2, with D tentatively TRBD1 (5 bases). The CDR3 runs 12 residues. Per the germline V gene, CDR1 is SQVTM and CDR2 is ANQGSEA. Trimming shortened V by 5 bases and J by 6 bases, and 10 bases separated the two germline ends. This CDR3 reads CSVWQGSGELFF. CDR3 coding DNA: TGCAGCGTTTGGCAGGGCTCCGGGGAGCTGTTTTTT.

This clonotype was counted a few times. This chain links TRBV20-1 with TRBJ1-4; 9 bases are a match to TRBD1. Germline V lookup: CDR1 DFQATT, CDR2 SNEGSKA (reference sequence). After removal of 3 bases from V and 0 bases from J, the junction contained 5 bases not matched to a gene. The CDR3 has 16 residues. This CDR3 is CSARGTGRATNEKLFF. In DNA form, the CDR3 reads TGCAGTGCTAGGGGGACAGGGCGTGCAACTAATGAAAAACTGTTTTTT.

This clonotype was seen many times. V and J are TRBV12-3 or TRBV12-4 and TRBJ1-1; 8 nucleotides line up with TRBD1. V lost 6 bases to trimming and J lost 11 bases; unmatched junction nucleotides: 17. The CDR3 is made up of 15 amino acids. The CDR3 nucleotides read TGTGCCAGCAGCCGATCGGGGACAGGCGGGAGTAGGGCTTTCTTT. It yields the protein CASSRSGTGGSRAFF.

This clonotype has only a few counts. The rearrangement joins TRBV15 to TRBJ2-7; TRBD1 aligns across 8 bases. Germline loops: CDR1 LNHNV, CDR2 YYDKDF (reference sequence). The CDR3 sequence is 14 residues long. Unmatched junction bases numbered 5, after V lost 3 bases and J lost 4 bases. CDR3 amino acids: CATSSDRGVYEQYF. In nucleotides, the CDR3 is TGTGCCACCAGCAGCGACAGGGGTGTGTACGAGCAGTACTTC. Using reference TRBV15 and TRBJ2-7 for the parts outside the CDR3, the full variable domain is DAMVIQNPRYQVTQFGKPVTLSCSQTLNHNVMYWYQQKSSQAPKLLFHYYDKDFNNEADTPDNFQSRRPNTSFCFLDIRSPGLGDTAMYLCATSSDRGVYEQYFGPGTRLTVT.

The chain joins TRBV10-3 to TRBJ2-7; D may be TRBD1 (6 bases). Trimming cost V 4 bases and J 0 bases, with 10 bases left between them. Per germline, CDR1 ENHRY and CDR2 SYGVKD. This CDR3 is 14 amino acids long. The CDR3 coding sequence is TGTGCCATCAGTGGACAGGATAGCTCCTACGAGCAGTACTTC. This encodes CAISGQDSSYEQYF.

CDR3 DNA: TGTGCCAGCAGCTTTTCAGCGGCCCACGGCACCGGGGAGCTGTTTTTT. This translates into CASSFSAAHGTGELFF. V usage is TRBV5-5 and J usage is TRBJ2-2; tentatively, D is TRBD2 (5 bases). The CDR3 contains 16 residues. The germline gives CDR1 SGHKS, CDR2 YYEKEE (reference sequence). The V gene lost 2 bases and the J gene lost 4 bases, with 15 bases spanning the gap.

V usage is TRBV6-5 and J usage is TRBJ1-6; D not resolved. This CDR3 region has 11 residues. The germline V and J ends were trimmed by 5 bases and 13 bases, with 9 bases remaining between them. Per the germline V gene, CDR1 is MNHEY and CDR2 is SVGAGI. The CDR3 region is CASSAPGPLHF. The CDR3 DNA reads as TGTGCCAGCAGTGCCCCGGGGCCCCTCCACTTT.

This clonotype has more than one count but fewer than ten. V gene TRBV7-2 combines with J gene TRBJ2-1; D may be TRBD2 (6 bases). The CDR3 sequence is 18 residues long. Deletions cut 0 bases from V and 3 bases from J, with 18 bases between. Germline CDR1 is SGHTA and CDR2 is FQGNSA. CDR3 bases: TGTGCCAGCAGCTTAGCCTTGGTGCCCGCGGGGATCTACAATGAGCAGTTCTTC. Its translation: CASSLALVPAGIYNEQFF.

This clonotype was detected only once. This chain joins TRBV6-1 and TRBJ1-1; TRBD1 matches at 7 bases. The germline CDR1 and CDR2 sequences are MNHNS and SASEGT. Trimming removed 7 bases from V and 0 bases from J; junction bases left unmatched: 8. The CDR3 is 15 amino acids. The CDR3: CASTSLTGLNTEAFF. The CDR3, as DNA: TGTGCCAGCACCTCCCTGACAGGGTTGAACACTGAAGCTTTCTTT.

This clonotype was found a few times. The chain carries TRBV4-1 and TRBJ2-7; 9 bases fit TRBD1. The CDR3 loop spans 14 amino acids. Germline trimming cut 9 bases from V and 4 bases from J; bases unmatched to any gene: 10. Germline V CDR1 and CDR2: MGHRA, YSYEKL. The CDR3 spells CASARDRAIYEQYF. DNA for the CDR3: TGCGCCAGTGCCCGGGACAGGGCGATATACGAGCAGTACTTC.

This clonotype appeared a few times. The chain uses TRBV11-2 and TRBJ1-1; D is undetermined. Between the trimmed V and J ends, which lost 4 bases and 5 bases, there was a span of 11 bases. CDR3 length: 13 residues. Per germline, CDR1 SGHAT and CDR2 FQNNGV. The CDR3 here is CASSSPLGTEAFF. In DNA form, the CDR3 reads TGTGCCAGCAGCTCCCCCCTTGGAACTGAAGCTTTCTTT.

The chain joins TRBV6-1 to TRBJ1-2; no reliable D call. The CDR3 sequence is 15 residues long. Germline-derived CDR1 and CDR2 are MNHNS and SASEGT. Trimming stripped 7 bases from V and 4 bases from J, with 19 bases between. CDR3 in amino acids: CASTRSVAETYGYTF. For the CDR3, the DNA is TGTGCCAGCACCCGCTCGGTGGCTGAAACCTATGGCTACACCTTC.

The CDR3 spells CASSNKYHEQYF. The CDR3 DNA reads TGTGCCAGCAGTAACAAGTACCACGAGCAGTACTTC. This sequence joins TRBV28 and TRBJ2-7, with D unresolved. This CDR3 is built from 12 residues. CDR1 and CDR2 from the germline V gene are MDHEN and SYDVKM. V dropped 5 bases and J dropped 5 bases, with 10 bases sitting between them.

The V and J genes are TRBV4-2 and TRBJ2-7; 10 bases fit TRBD2. The CDR3 sequence is 16 residues long. Germline V gene sequence: CDR1 LGHNA, CDR2 YNFKEQ. The junction had 4 bases not matched to a gene; V was cut back by 0 bases and J by 2 bases. As DNA, the CDR3 is TGTGCCAGCAGCCAAGAGTGGACTAGCGGAACCTACGAGCAGTACTTC. This gives the protein CASSQEWTSGTYEQYF.

The V and J genes are TRBV21-1 and TRBJ2-1; the table's D call of TRBD2 was not tested on the DNA. TRBV21-1 counts as a pseudogene. This CDR3 region has 16 residues. This CDR3 is CASSKVADSSYNEQFF. The DNA for the CDR3 is TGTGCCAGCAGCAAAGTAGCGGACAGCTCCTACAATGAGCAGTTCTTC.

The rearrangement uses TRBV7-8 and TRBJ1-1; D is unresolved. Between the trimmed V and J ends, which lost 5 bases and 1 base, there was a span of 11 bases. Germline CDR1 reads SGHVS; CDR2 reads FQNEAQ. The CDR3 covers 14 residues. The CDR3 region is CASSVRRANTEAFF. The CDR3 DNA follows: TGTGCCAGCAGCGTTAGAAGGGCGAACACTGAAGCTTTCTTT.

The chain carries TRBV4-3 and TRBJ2-5; D not certain. The germline CDR1 and CDR2 sequences are LGHNA and YSLEER. This CDR3 has 14 amino acids. V dropped 4 bases and J dropped 3 bases, with 12 bases sitting between them. CDR3 nucleotide sequence: TGCGCCAGCAGCCCCGGGCCTGAAAAAGAGACCCAGTACTTC. Residues: CASSPGPEKETQYF.

This chain links TRBV6-1 with TRBJ1-6; 7 bases match TRBD1. The germline V gene has CDR1 MNHNS and CDR2 SASEGT. V lost 6 bases and J lost 0; bases outside the gene matches: 14. This CDR3 spans 19 amino acids. The CDR3 nucleotides are TGTGCCAGCAGACCACGAATCACAGGGGAGACCTCCTATAATTCACCCCTCCACTTT. Protein: CASRPRITGETSYNSPLHF.

This clonotype was observed a handful of times. This rearrangement joins TRBV6-2 or TRBV6-3 to TRBJ1-1; tentative D call: TRBD1 (5 bases). The CDR3 length is 18 residues. The germline gives CDR1 MNHEY, CDR2 SVGEGT. V was pared by 0 bases and J by 2 bases, with 19 bases between. CDR3 nucleotides: TGTGCCAGCAGTTACTCGATCCCGGGCAGGGCGAGTAACACTGAAGCTTTCTTT. It translates to CASSYSIPGRASNTEAFF.

The chain carries TRBV20-1 and TRBJ1-5; a weak D match, TRBD1 (6 bases). The CDR3 is 16 residues long. V shed 0 bases and J shed 0 bases, with 12 bases lying between them. Germline lookup yields CDR1 DFQATT and CDR2 SNEGSKA (reference sequence). The CDR3 protein is CSARDGGAYSNQPQHF. The CDR3, as DNA: TGCAGTGCTAGAGATGGGGGGGCCTATAGCAATCAGCCCCAGCATTTT.

As DNA, the CDR3 is TGTGCCAGCGGAAAGACGTACAATGAGCAGTTCTTC. Its protein is CASGKTYNEQFF. The J gene is TRBJ2-1, the V gene TRBV12-3 or TRBV12-4; D not resolved. Trimming left V 8 bases short and J 4 bases short, with 9 bases between. This CDR3 has 12 residues.

This clonotype was observed a few times. The CDR3 nucleotides are TGTGCCAGCAGTTTAGTCAATAGGCGCGGAGAGACCCAGTACTTC. It translates to CASSLVNRRGETQYF. The gene calls are TRBV12-3 or TRBV12-4 and TRBJ2-5; no clear D. Trimming pared 1 base from V and 4 bases from J, leaving 13 bases between. The CDR3 sequence is 15 residues long.

This clonotype was recorded a few times. The rearrangement joins TRBV11-2 to TRBJ2-3; D uncertain. The CDR3 loop spans 15 amino acids. The V end lost 0 bases, the J end lost 6 bases, and 13 bases lay between the germline ends. Germline lookup yields CDR1 SGHAT and CDR2 FQNNGV. CDR3 nucleotides: TGTGCCAGCAGCTTAGATTTTATAAGGGCTGATACGCAGTATTTT. Amino acid sequence: CASSLDFIRADTQYF. The full variable domain, its missing parts supplied by reference TRBV11-2 and TRBJ2-3, is EAGVAQSPRYKIIEKRQSVAFWCNPISGHATLYWYQQILGQGPKLLIQFQNNGVVDDSQLPKDRFSAERLKGVDSTLKIQPAKLEDSAVYLCASSLDFIRADTQYFGPGTRLTVL.

This clonotype has just a few counts. The chain carries TRBV11-1 and TRBJ2-1; TRBD2 matches 16 bases. There are 18 residues in the CDR3. Germline V gene sequence: CDR1 SGHAT, CDR2 FQDESV (reference sequence). V trimming: 5 bases; J trimming: 6 bases; junction bases outside the gene matches: 10. For the CDR3, the DNA is TGTGCCAGCAGCAACCCCGGGACTAGCGGGAGGGCCCTCAATGAGCAGTTCTTC. It encodes CASSNPGTSGRALNEQFF.

This clonotype was observed a handful of times. The chain is built from TRBV20-1 and TRBJ2-1; D unresolved. Trimming cost V 3 bases and J 10 bases, with 10 bases left between them. The CDR3 is made up of 11 amino acids. The germline CDR1 and CDR2 sequences are DFQATT and SNEGSKA (reference sequence). The CDR3 is CSARGIREQFF. CDR3 DNA: TGCAGTGCTAGGGGAATACGGGAGCAGTTCTTC.

The table lists this clonotype with a few counts. The V and J genes are TRBV11-2 and TRBJ2-5, with D tentatively TRBD2 (6 bases). Trimming cost V 1 base and J 5 bases, with 14 bases left between them. This CDR3 is 15 amino acids long. The germline gives CDR1 SGHAT, CDR2 FQNNGV. The CDR3 nucleotides are TGTGCCAGCAGCTTAGGGGTCCTGGCGGGGGAGACCCAGTACTTC. Its protein is CASSLGVLAGETQYF.

This chain joins TRBV12-3 or TRBV12-4 and TRBJ1-1; TRBD1 aligns across 10 bases. The V segment lost 3 bases and the J segment 3 bases; nucleotides outside the gene matches: 7. The CDR3 sequence is 16 residues long. The CDR3, as DNA: TGTGCCAGCAGTTTTGGGACAGGGGTGCCCCACACTGAAGCTTTCTTT. This encodes CASSFGTGVPHTEAFF.

This clonotype was observed a handful of times. The rearrangement links TRBV7-8 to TRBJ2-1; D not certain. Germline CDR1 and CDR2: SGHVS and FQNEAQ. The CDR3 extends over 12 amino acids. V was shortened by 5 bases and J by 3 bases, with 5 bases between the two germline ends. Here the CDR3 DNA reads TGTGCCAGCAGCACAATCTACAATGAGCAGTTCTTC. This encodes CASSTIYNEQFF.